These 7 T cell receptor beta chains came from one sample sequenced in a study of T cell repertoires in cytomegalovirus infection. TCRdb re-derived calls from the reads in MiXCR, one entry per CDR3 protein. The sample includes roughly 200,000 distinct CDR3 sequences, about a tenth seen only once; the top ten take about 4.2%. Sequencing was performed on PBMCs. All receptors come from a human donor in good health (CMV status not recorded). Some clones in this sample may be carry-over from other donors' samples.

This chain joins TRBV2 and TRBJ2-7; D is perhaps TRBD1 or TRBD2 (5 bases each). CDR1 and CDR2 from the germline V gene are SNHLY and FYNNEI. The CDR3 covers 11 residues. V was trimmed by 6 bases and J by 5 bases, leaving 8 bases between them. This CDR3 reads CASRGENEQYF. The CDR3 DNA reads TGTGCCAGCAGGGGGGAAAACGAGCAGTACTTC.

This clonotype came up many times. V is TRBV7-8 and J is TRBJ1-5; D gene unclear. Trimming took off 1 base at V and 3 bases at J, with 7 bases between the two ends. The CDR3 covers 14 residues. Looked up from germline, CDR1 is SGHVS and CDR2 is FQNEAQ. The CDR3 DNA sequence: TGTGCCAGCAGCTTAGACGGACCCAATCAGCCCCAGCATTTT. Translation: CASSLDGPNQPQHF.

As to this clonotype: A read error may produce the germline difference seen at one junction end. This chain joins TRBV4-1 and TRBJ1-6, with no clear D. The germline gives CDR1 MGHRA, CDR2 YSYEKL. This CDR3 has 14 residues. Here the CDR3 reads CASSQVSYNSPHHF. The CDR3 DNA follows: TGCGCCAGCAGCCAGGTCTCCTATAATTCACCCCACCACTTT.

The genes are TRBV29-1 and TRBJ1-5; tentative D call: TRBD1 (6 bases). V lost 4 bases and J 0 bases, leaving 10 bases between the germline ends. The germline gives CDR1 SQVTM, CDR2 ANQGSEA. The CDR3 contains 14 residues. CDR3 residues: CSVVSGDSNQPQHF. The CDR3 nucleotides read TGCAGCGTTGTTTCAGGGGATAGCAATCAGCCCCAGCATTTT.

This clonotype turned up a few times. The CDR3 bases are TGCGCCAGCAGCCCGAGAAAGGATGGTGATGGCTACACCTTC. Encoded protein: CASSPRKDGDGYTF. The chain employs TRBV4-3 and TRBJ1-2; D gene uncertain. V gave up 4 bases and J gave up 6 bases, with 15 bases separating them. This CDR3 has 14 amino acids. Germline V gene sequence: CDR1 LGHNA, CDR2 YSLEER.

Ten or more counts support this clonotype. This sequence joins TRBV12-3 or TRBV12-4 and TRBJ1-1; D may be TRBD1 (5 bases). Trimming removed 1 base from V and 11 bases from J, with 14 bases in between. The CDR3 is 13 residues long. CDR3 coding DNA: TGTGCCAGCAGTTTAGGGGGGGAAGTATCGGCTTTCTTT. Its translation is CASSLGGEVSAFF.

This clonotype was counted at least ten times. In nucleotides, the CDR3 is TGTGCCAGCAGCTTTGGGGGAGGGCCGGAGACCCAGTACTTC. The encoded protein is CASSFGGGPETQYF. The chain joins TRBV7-2 to TRBJ2-5; 7 bases match TRBD2. From germline, CDR1 is SGHTA and CDR2 FQGNSA. This CDR3 region has 14 residues. V lost 3 bases and J lost 5; bases outside the gene matches: 6.